One T cell receptor beta chain is described in this entry. The antigen it binds to is not known. An end of the junction does not agree with germline; a read error may underlie this. In Seattle, one collaborating source enrolled patients while the infection was active and tracked those patients longitudinally over the course of disease. Whole blood was collected in K2EDTA tubes by collaborating institutions according to the institutions' own protocols. For TCRbeta analysis, collaborators shipped samples as frozen whole blood, isolated PBMCs, or DNA extracted from either of those sample types. The sample originates from a study of blood T cell repertoires in COVID-19 (dated by TCRdb to about 2020). For the wider study: The collaborator samples originated in the United States, Italy and Spain and spanned the acute and convalescent phases of COVID-19. The material from the prospective study consisted of cDNA or gDNA derived from T cells, B-cell-depleted T cells, or PBMCs. Deeply sampled blood TCRbeta repertoires from subjects exposed to, actively infected with, or recovered from COVID-19 were included in the dataset. The repertoires were released in a freely available public database intended as a resource for research on the immune response to SARS-CoV-2. Samples came from the ongoing ImmuneRACE study (first 160 participants) plus 1,254 subjects from 6 global collaborators. Nearly every sample came with metadata listing a de-identified subject ID, COVID-19 status, age in years and sex. Where HLA class I and class II types were available, the types were taken from metadata supplied by the sample provider, not from assay-based typing. Results the study describes overall, beyond this receptor: The amount of clinical and demographic metadata varied by source and participant and was provided uncurated.

The CDR3 contains 15 residues, cysteine and phenylalanine counted. The retained sequence is limited to the CDR3, 45 bases, with the frame set at the first base. Based on the germline V gene (reference sequence), the CDR1 and CDR2 sequences are PRHDT and FYEKMQ. The immunoSEQ Assay, a bias-controlled multiplex PCR, was used to amplify TCRbeta CDR3 regions from genomic DNA. Concerning the study's data processing: The number of nucleated cells in each sample was estimated by amplification of reference gene primers within the assay. Sequence reads were collapsed and filtered to measure the absolute abundance of every unique TCRbeta CDR3 rearrangement. Productive Simpson clonality was computed per sample as the square root of Simpson's diversity index over productive rearrangements. Drawn from immuneACCESS, this table holds only the in-frame rearrangements with V and J called that TCRdb kept. Clones are partly lost; checked studies trace under half to an unresolved V gene and leave the rest unexplained. V, J and clone size were drawn from that table, and D and trimming were deduced from the DNA. The sample contains under 200,000 clones, approximately 86% of them found a single time. The top ten clonotypes cover 2% to 3% of the sample.

What was sequenced was peripheral blood. The receptor comes from an elderly woman with COVID-19, enrolled during active disease. The chain couples TRBV13 to TRBJ2-7; TRBD1 fits 9 bases in the junction. The nucleotide sequence is TGTGCCAGCAGCCTAGGACAGGGGCAAGGATACGAGCAGTACTTC. It translates to CASSLGQGQGYEQYF.